Listed below are T cell receptor beta chains from one sample, sequenced in a study of CD8 T cells in Susac syndrome. TCRdb reprocessed the immunoSEQ multiplex PCR reads with MiXCR, giving one entry per CDR3 protein. The sample records 400,000 to 550,000 distinct CDR3 sequences, around 85% being singletons. Sequenced material: CD8+ T cells from PBMCs. These receptors originate from a human donor with multiple sclerosis. CDR3s include the opening cysteine and the closing phenylalanine or tryptophan. A D gene is named only where the DNA matches it firmly. Where a row states a size, it is once, few, many or the class of an expanded clone; other rows omit it.

>TRBD2|TRBJ2-7|NA|TRBV5-6|17
TGTGCCAGCAGTCTTTATTTCGGGACTAGCGGGATCTACGAGCAGTACTTC
CASSLYFGTSGIYEQYF
>NA|TRBJ1-1|NA|TRBV3-1|13
TGTGCCAGCAGCCAAGCAGGAGATAATGAAGCTTTCTTT
CASSQAGDNEAFF
>NA|TRBJ1-1|NA|TRBV3-1|16
TGTGCCAGCAGCCAATGGACCCGAACGGGGAACACTGAAGCTTTCTTT
CASSQWTRTGNTEAFF
>NA|TRBJ2-3|NA|TRBV5-1|15
TGCGCCAGCAGCTTGGATGGCAGCACCACAGATACGCAGTATTTT
CASSLDGSTTDTQYF
>TRBD2|TRBJ2-7|NA|TRBV19|15
TGTGCCAGTAGTATTCGGCTAGCGGTGGACTACGAGCAGTACTTC
CASSIRLAVDYEQYF
>TRBD1|TRBJ2-7|NA|TRBV5-1|14
TGCGCCAGCAGCCCCGGGACAGCCTTTTACGAGCAGTACTTC
CASSPGTAFYEQYF
>TRBD2|TRBJ2-7|NA|TRBV20-1|16
TGCAGTGCTACGGGACGAGGGCGGGAGGGCCCCTACGAGCAGTACTTC
CSATGRGREGPYEQYF
>NA|TRBJ2-2|NA|TRBV5-4|15
TGTGCCAGCAGCGTGTGGGGGCCGCGGGCCGGGGAGCTGTTTTTT
CASSVWGPRAGELFF
>NA|TRBJ1-5|NA|TRBV12-3/TRBV12-4|15
TGTGCCAGCCTCCTTGGAGGGACGGGCAATCAGCCCCAGCATTTT
CASLLGGTGNQPQHF
>NA|TRBJ1-1|NA|TRBV19|11
TGTGCCAGTAGTATAGGGATCGAGGCTTTCTTT
CASSIGIEAFF
>TRBD2|TRBJ2-7|few|TRBV4-1|15
TGCGCCAGCAGCCAAGAAGCTAGCGGGAGTACCGAGCAGTACTTC
CASSQEASGSTEQYF
>NA|TRBJ2-7|NA|TRBV7-9|16
TGTGCCAGCAGCTTAGGTCCCGCGGGGATCGTCCACGAGCAGTACTTC
CASSLGPAGIVHEQYF